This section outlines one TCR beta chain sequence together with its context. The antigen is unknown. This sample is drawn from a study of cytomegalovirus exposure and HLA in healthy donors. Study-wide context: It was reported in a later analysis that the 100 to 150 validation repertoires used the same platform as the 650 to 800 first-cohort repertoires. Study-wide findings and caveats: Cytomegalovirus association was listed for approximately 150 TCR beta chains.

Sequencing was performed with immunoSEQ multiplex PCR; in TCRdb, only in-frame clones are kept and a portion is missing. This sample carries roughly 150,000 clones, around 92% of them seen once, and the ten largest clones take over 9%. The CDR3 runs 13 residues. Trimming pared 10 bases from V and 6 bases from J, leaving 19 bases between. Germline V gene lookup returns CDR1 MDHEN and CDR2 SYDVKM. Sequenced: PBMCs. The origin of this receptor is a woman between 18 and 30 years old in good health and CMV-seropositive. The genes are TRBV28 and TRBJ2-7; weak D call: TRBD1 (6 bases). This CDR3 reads CATYWGTGREQYF. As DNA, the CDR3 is TGTGCCACCTATTGGGGAACAGGGCGCGAGCAGTACTTC.